Each of the 23 T cell receptor beta chains below was sequenced from the same sample in a study of blood T cell repertoires in COVID-19. The table came from immunoSEQ multiplex PCR; TCRdb's copy has only in-frame clones and leaves some out. Of a few hundred thousand clones in the sample, roughly 90% are singletons; the top ten hold less than 20%. Sequenced material: PBMCs or T cells enriched from blood (not recorded which). These receptors originate from a woman aged 30 to 39 who had recovered from COVID-19.

The chain joins TRBV5-1 to TRBJ1-1; D remains ambiguous. Germline V gene lookup returns CDR1 SGHRS and CDR2 YFSETQ. CDR3 length equals 13 residues. The V and J ends lost 0 bases and 7 bases respectively, with 10 bases between them. The CDR3 DNA sequence: TGCGCCAGCAGCTTGGCCGGGGAGTTTGAAGCTTTCTTT. It yields the protein CASSLAGEFEAFF.

This chain connects TRBV5-8 to TRBJ1-2, with 9 bases identical to TRBD1. The CDR3 covers 15 residues. Germline V gives CDR1 SGHTS, CDR2 YDEGEE. V was pared by 2 bases and J by 8 bases, with 10 bases of the junction left unmatched. The CDR3 DNA is TGTGCCAGCAGCTTCCACCCGGGACAGGGCGGAGGCTACACCTTC. It yields the protein CASSFHPGQGGGYTF.

This clone appeared a single time. This chain joins TRBV5-5 and TRBJ1-2, with D tentatively TRBD1 (5 bases). CDR1 and CDR2 from the germline V gene are SGHKS and YYEKEE (reference sequence). The CDR3 loop spans 15 amino acids. The V gene lost 0 bases and the J gene lost 4 bases, with 13 bases spanning the gap. The CDR3 coding sequence is TGTGCCAGCAGCTTGGGACAGCCCCGAGGCTATGGCTACACCTTC. Translated: CASSLGQPRGYGYTF.

The chain couples TRBV7-2 to TRBJ2-1, with TRBD1 matching over 7 bases. V dropped 5 bases and J dropped 0; count of bases not matched to a gene: 13. This CDR3 is 18 amino acids long. Germline loops: CDR1 SGHTA, CDR2 FQGNSA. CDR3 sequence (DNA): TGTGCCAGCAGCACGGGACAGCTGGCCTTTAGCTCCTACAATGAGCAGTTCTTC. Translated: CASSTGQLAFSSYNEQFF.

The rearrangement joins TRBV28 to TRBJ1-5; D is unresolved. The CDR3 is made up of 13 amino acids. The V and J ends lost 2 bases and 2 bases respectively, with 4 bases between them. The germline gives CDR1 MDHEN, CDR2 SYDVKM. CDR3 nucleotides: TGTGCCAGCAGTTTAATCGGCAATCAGCCCCAGCATTTT. Amino acids: CASSLIGNQPQHF. Complete variable domain (other parts from reference TRBV28 and TRBJ1-5): DVKVTQSSRYLVKRTGEKVFLECVQDMDHENMFWYRQDPGLGLRLIYFSYDVKMKEKGDIPEGYSVSREKKERFSLILESASTNQTSMYLCASSLIGNQPQHFGDGTRLSIL.

This chain uses TRBV3-1 (or the pseudogene TRBV3-2) with TRBJ2-7, with 7 bases that match TRBD1. The V segment lost 0 bases and the J segment 3 bases; nucleotides outside the gene matches: 14. The CDR3 has 18 residues. Looked up from germline, CDR1 is LGHDT and CDR2 is YNNKEL (reference sequence). CDR3 sequence: CASSQERQGAPLHYEQYF. CDR3 nucleotide sequence: TGTGCCAGCAGCCAAGAGAGACAGGGTGCTCCTCTACACTACGAGCAGTACTTC.

The genes are TRBV6-2 or TRBV6-3 and TRBJ2-7; D remains unclear. Germline CDR1 is MNHEY and CDR2 is SVGEGT. This CDR3 region has 14 residues. V was pared by 0 bases and J by 4 bases, with 10 bases between. CDR3 residues: CASSYSRGPYEQYF. CDR3 bases: TGTGCCAGCAGTTACTCCCGCGGTCCTTACGAGCAGTACTTC.

The chain recombines TRBV18 with TRBJ1-4, with D uncertain. This CDR3 region has 13 residues. V was shortened by 3 bases and J by 8 bases, with 10 bases between the two germline ends. Germline CDR1 and CDR2: KGHSH and LQKENI. In DNA, the CDR3 is TGTGCCAGCTCACCGCGGGAAAGGGAAAAACTGTTTTTT. It is translated as CASSPREREKLFF.

The rearrangement uses TRBV4-1 and TRBJ1-2; a possible D gene is TRBD1 (6 bases). The CDR3 loop spans 15 amino acids. The ends were cut back, 4 bases at V and 2 bases at J, with 14 bases in the middle. CDR1 and CDR2 from the germline V gene are MGHRA and YSYEKL. Written as DNA, the CDR3 is TGCGCCAGCAGCCGATCTAGGACAGAGAACTATGGCTACACCTTC. Translating gives CASSRSRTENYGYTF.

V is TRBV18 and J is TRBJ2-1, with a weak D call TRBD2 (6 bases). The CDR3 runs 13 residues. Germline CDR1 KGHSH, CDR2 LQKENI. Trimming removed 2 bases at V and 4 bases at J, with 6 bases between. CDR3 loop: CASSPAGYNEQFF. CDR3 DNA sequence: TGTGCCAGCTCACCAGCGGGATACAATGAGCAGTTCTTC.

The chain uses TRBV7-2 and TRBJ1-2, with TRBD1 as a possible D gene (5 bases). The germline gives CDR1 SGHTA, CDR2 FQGNSA. Trimming took off 2 bases at V and 3 bases at J, with 13 bases between the two ends. This CDR3 has 15 residues. CDR3 protein: CASSLTFWGDYGYTF. The CDR3 coding sequence is TGTGCCAGCAGCTTAACATTTTGGGGGGACTATGGCTACACCTTC.

The genes are TRBV10-3 and TRBJ2-7; 10 bases line up with TRBD1. The CDR3 runs to 13 residues. V trimming: 11 bases; J trimming: 3 bases; junction bases outside the gene matches: 7. The germline V gene has CDR1 ENHRY and CDR2 SYGVKD. CDR3 nucleotides: TGTGCCTCAACCCGGACAGGGGGCTACGAGCAGTACTTC. Residues: CASTRTGGYEQYF.

This rearrangement joins TRBV7-8 to TRBJ1-4; 7 nucleotides align to TRBD1. Germline trimming cut 3 bases from V and 0 bases from J; bases unmatched to any gene: 7. Germline CDR1 is SGHVS and CDR2 is FQNEAQ. The length of the CDR3 is 17 residues. The CDR3 loop is CASSFWDRFATNEKLFF. The CDR3 nucleotides read TGTGCCAGCAGCTTTTGGGACAGATTCGCAACTAATGAAAAACTGTTTTTT.

The chain employs TRBV9 and TRBJ2-3, with TRBD1 identical over 8 bases. CDR3 length: 16 amino acids. The germline gives CDR1 SGDLS, CDR2 YYNGEE. Losses at the gene ends were 2 bases for V and 0 bases for J; bases not matched to a gene: 5. Written as DNA, the CDR3 is TGTGCCAGCAGCGTTTACAGGGGGACTAGCACAGATACGCAGTATTTT. This sequence encodes CASSVYRGTSTDTQYF. The complete variable domain, with remaining parts taken from reference TRBV9 and TRBJ2-3, reads DSGVTQTPKHLITATGQRVTLRCSPRSGDLSVYWYQQSLDQGLQFLIQYYNGEERAKGNILERFSAQQFPDLHSELNLSSLELGDSALYFCASSVYRGTSTDTQYFGPGTRLTVL.

This chain connects TRBV28 to TRBJ2-2; 8 positions agree with TRBD2. The CDR3 covers 13 residues. In germline, CDR1 is MDHEN, CDR2 SYDVKM. J lost 6 bases, V lost 6 bases, and 3 bases had no gene match. The CDR3 nucleotides read TGTGCCAGCAGGAAACTAGCGGCCGGGGAGCTGTTTTTT. Encoded protein: CASRKLAAGELFF.

The chain links TRBV28 to TRBJ1-2; 11 positions agree with TRBD1. Per germline, CDR1 MDHEN and CDR2 SYDVKM. The CDR3 is 15 amino acids. V lost 4 bases to trimming and J lost 2 bases; unmatched junction nucleotides: 3. CDR3 DNA: TGTGCCAGCAGTTACGGGACAGGGGGGAACTATGGCTACACCTTC. It codes for CASSYGTGGNYGYTF.

V and J are TRBV7-2 and TRBJ1-2; perhaps TRBD1 as D (6 bases). Germline CDR1 and CDR2: SGHTA and FQGNSA. The germline V and J ends were trimmed by 5 bases and 5 bases, with 24 bases remaining between them. This CDR3 is 17 amino acids long. As DNA, the CDR3 is TGTGCCAGCAGCCCTTATCGTTCGGGGGGCTCGATTTATGGCTACACCTTC. Translating it yields CASSPYRSGGSIYGYTF. Supplemented by reference TRBV7-2 and TRBJ1-2, the full variable domain reads GAGVSQSPSNKVTEKGKDVELRCDPISGHTALYWYRQSLGQGLEFLIYFQGNSAPDKSGLPSDRFSAERTGGSVSTLTIQRTQQEDSAVYLCASSPYRSGGSIYGYTFGSGTRLTVV.

The rearrangement uses TRBV3-1 (or the pseudogene TRBV3-2) and TRBJ1-2; 9 nucleotides align to TRBD1. With 0 bases clipped from V and 8 bases from J, the junction kept 4 bases outside the gene matches. This CDR3 has 14 residues. Germline values: CDR1 LGHDT, CDR2 YNNKEL (reference sequence). In DNA, the CDR3 is TGTGCCAGCAGCCAAGAAGGAACAGGGGGCGGCTACACCTTC. Residues: CASSQEGTGGGYTF.

The genes are TRBV21-1 and TRBJ2-1; the D segment call TRBD1 is taken from the table without a DNA check. TRBV21-1 is a pseudogene locus. The CDR3 has 17 residues. CDR3 nucleotide sequence: TGTGCCAGCAGCGGACACAGGGGTTCGAGCTCCTACAATGAGCAGTTCTTC. This encodes CASSGHRGSSSYNEQFF.

The table lists this clone with a few counts. This sequence joins TRBV25-1 and TRBJ2-7; TRBD2 might be the D (5 bases). The CDR3 has 15 amino acids. V was trimmed by 3 bases and J by 3 bases, leaving 15 bases between them. The germline CDR1 and CDR2 sequences are MGHDK and SYGVNS. The CDR3 bases are TGTGCCAGCAGTGACTCAACTAGAGTTGGCTACGAGCAGTACTTC. Translation: CASSDSTRVGYEQYF.

The chain has TRBV28 and TRBJ2-3; a weak D match, TRBD2 (6 bases). CDR1 is MDHEN, CDR2 SYDVKM, per germline. V lost 7 bases to trimming and J lost 2 bases, with 22 bases between them. The CDR3 loop spans 17 amino acids. CDR3 in DNA: TGTGCCAGCACCTTCGTTTTAATGGAGGGTACCACAGATACGCAGTATTTT. It specifies CASTFVLMEGTTDTQYF. Using reference TRBV28 and TRBJ2-3 for the parts outside the CDR3, the full variable domain is DVKVTQSSRYLVKRTGEKVFLECVQDMDHENMFWYRQDPGLGLRLIYFSYDVKMKEKGDIPEGYSVSREKKERFSLILESASTNQTSMYLCASTFVLMEGTTDTQYFGPGTRLTVL.

This clone was found once. This chain links TRBV18 with TRBJ2-7; 8 bases agree with TRBD1. This CDR3 is built from 14 residues. Trimming took 2 bases from V and 8 from J; bases not matched to a gene: 8. Germline CDR1 KGHSH, CDR2 LQKENI. The CDR3 protein is CASSPGQGSFKQYF. The CDR3 bases are TGTGCCAGCTCACCAGGACAGGGTAGTTTTAAGCAGTACTTC. The whole variable domain, remainder taken from reference TRBV18 and TRBJ2-7, is NAGVMQNPRHLVRRRGQEARLRCSPMKGHSHVYWYRQLPEEGLKFMVYLQKENIIDESGMPKERFSAEFPKEGPSILRIQQVVRGDSAAYFCASSPGQGSFKQYFGPGTRLTVT.

The chain carries TRBV4-3 and TRBJ2-7; TRBD1 matches at 10 bases. J was trimmed by 2 bases and V by 4 bases; bases with no gene match: 5. The CDR3 consists of 15 residues. Per the germline V gene, CDR1 is LGHNA and CDR2 is YSLEER. The CDR3 DNA sequence: TGCGCCAGCAGCCGGACAGGACAGGGGGCCTACGAGCAGTACTTC. Encoded protein: CASSRTGQGAYEQYF.